Listed below are T cell receptor beta chains from one sample, sequenced in a study of blood T cell repertoires in COVID-19. The assay was immunoSEQ multiplex PCR, and TCRdb's table has in-frame clones only and misses some. The profile shows 64,000 or so clones, roughly 80% of them singletons. Sequencing input: peripheral blood. These receptors were taken from a human donor in a cohort sampled during active COVID-19. Both conserved end residues are part of each CDR3. The D gene is left open where the match is weak. Clone size is shown for a subset of rows, as once, few, many or a class of expanded clone.

J: TRBJ2-1
size: NA
V: TRBV4-2
D: NA
DNA: TGTGCCAGCAGCCTTTCTAGCGACTACAATGAGCAGTTCTTC
CDR3: CASSLSSDYNEQFF

J: TRBJ1-3
size: NA
V: TRBV18
D: NA
DNA: TGTGCCAGCTCACCTACTTCGGGGGCTGGAAACACCATATATTTT
CDR3: CASSPTSGAGNTIYF

J: TRBJ1-5
size: NA
V: TRBV19
D: NA
DNA: TGTGCCAGTACCCGGACGGCGGGGTATCAGCCCCAGCATTTT
CDR3: CASTRTAGYQPQHF

J: TRBJ1-3
size: NA
V: TRBV19
D: NA
DNA: TGTGCCAGTAGTATCAGGGGTCTCGGAAACACCATATATTTT
CDR3: CASSIRGLGNTIYF

J: TRBJ2-3
size: NA
V: TRBV7-2
D: NA
DNA: TGTGCCAGCAGCTCTAGACTAACCGTGGGGGATACGCAGTATTTT
CDR3: CASSSRLTVGDTQYF

J: TRBJ1-4
size: NA
V: TRBV29-1
D: TRBD1
DNA: TGCAGCGTTGTGACAGGGGAAGGGGGAAAACTGTTTTTT
CDR3: CSVVTGEGGKLFF

J: TRBJ1-6
size: NA
V: TRBV4-2
D: NA
DNA: TGTGCCAGCAGCCATGTGGGAGGTAATTCACCCCTCCACTTT
CDR3: CASSHVGGNSPLHF

J: TRBJ2-1
size: NA
V: TRBV5-1
D: TRBD2
DNA: TGCGCCAGCAGCTTGGCCGAGGGACTAACCGACAATGAGCAGTTCTTC
CDR3: CASSLAEGLTDNEQFF

J: TRBJ2-3
size: once
V: TRBV28
D: NA
DNA: TGTGCCAGCAGACGAGGACAGAAACCTACAGATACGCAGTATTTT
CDR3: CASRRGQKPTDTQYF

J: TRBJ2-2
size: NA
V: TRBV27
D: NA
DNA: TGTGCCAGCAGTTTATTCCGCACCGGGGAGCTGTTTTTT
CDR3: CASSLFRTGELFF

J: TRBJ1-5
size: NA
V: TRBV19
D: TRBD1
DNA: TGTGCCGTAAGCAGGGGGGTGAGGATCAATCAGCCCCAGCATTTT
CDR3: CAVSRGVRINQPQHF

J: TRBJ2-4
size: NA
V: TRBV5-6
D: TRBD2
DNA: TGTGCCAGCAGCTCACGGGGGGGCATTCAGTACTTC
CDR3: CASSSRGGIQYF

J: TRBJ2-5
size: NA
V: TRBV7-3
D: TRBD2
DNA: TGTGCCAGCAGCCCGGGGCTAGCGGGAACCCAGTACTTC
CDR3: CASSPGLAGTQYF

J: TRBJ2-3
size: once
V: TRBV28
D: NA
DNA: TGTGCCAGCAGTTCGGCTACGCGGTTGGATACGCAGTATTTT
CDR3: CASSSATRLDTQYF

J: TRBJ1-5
size: NA
V: TRBV21-1
D: NA
DNA: TGTGCCAGCAGCCGCCCCTGGAACAGGGCTAGAAATCAGCCCCAGCATTTT
CDR3: CASSRPWNRARNQPQHF

J: TRBJ2-7
size: NA
V: TRBV12-3/TRBV12-4
D: NA
DNA: TGTGCCAGCAGCGGGACACTAACCTACGAGCAGTACTTC
CDR3: CASSGTLTYEQYF

J: TRBJ1-4
size: NA
V: TRBV6-6
D: NA
DNA: TGTGCCAGCAGTGACACAGACGCAACTAATGAAAAACTGTTTTTT
CDR3: CASSDTDATNEKLFF

J: TRBJ1-2
size: NA
V: TRBV5-6
D: NA
DNA: TGTGCCAGCAGCTCTCCGGGAACAGGGTCTAACTATGGCTACACCTTC
CDR3: CASSSPGTGSNYGYTF